The 6 T cell receptor beta chains presented below share a single source sample, sequenced in a study of response to subunit inactivated influenza vaccine. TCRdb independently ran MiXCR on the RT-PCR reads; one entry per CDR3 protein. In the table there are more than 600,000 distinct CDR3 sequences, under 20% of which are singletons. The source was PBMCs from blood, collected 5 days after vaccination. These receptors all stem from a man aged 45-65 years who received an inactivated influenza vaccine.

This clonotype has just a few counts. The chain carries TRBV12-3 or TRBV12-4 and TRBJ1-5; 8 nucleotides line up with TRBD1. The V and J ends lost 4 bases and 7 bases, in that order; junction bases with no gene match: 9. CDR3 length equals 15 residues. CDR3 nucleotide sequence: TGTGCCAGCAGTTCCCAGACAGGGGTTGGGCAGCCCCAGCATTTT. It encodes CASSSQTGVGQPQHF.

This clonotype was seen a handful of times. The chain joins TRBV12-3 or TRBV12-4 to TRBJ1-2, with 7 positions matching TRBD1. Trimming at V came to 5 bases and at J to 8 bases, leaving 8 bases not matched to a gene. The CDR3 sequence is 13 residues long. CDR3 sequence: CASSQRQGRGYTF. The CDR3 DNA sequence: TGTGCCAGCAGTCAAAGACAGGGACGCGGCTACACCTTC.

This clonotype was observed a few times. The chain recombines TRBV12-3 or TRBV12-4 with TRBJ2-3; tentatively, D is TRBD1 (6 bases). Trimming removed 6 bases from V and 9 bases from J, with 10 bases in between. CDR3 length equals 11 residues. CDR3 sequence (DNA): TGTGCCAGCAGGGGGGCTCGCACGCAGTATTTT. Protein product: CASRGARTQYF.

There are a few counts of this clonotype. CDR3 nucleotide sequence: TGCGCCAGCAGCTTACAAGGGTTATCGGAGACCCAGTACTTC. It codes for CASSLQGLSETQYF. The chain employs TRBV4-1 and TRBJ2-5; D remains unclear. Germline V gene sequence: CDR1 MGHRA, CDR2 YSYEKL. The CDR3 spans 14 residues. V shed 5 bases and J shed 5 bases, with 15 bases lying between them.

This clonotype has just a few counts. V and J are TRBV7-3 and TRBJ2-3; D possibly corresponds to TRBD1 (6 bases). Germline V gene sequence: CDR1 SGHTA, CDR2 FQGTGA. There are 15 residues in the CDR3. The V gene lost 2 bases and the J gene lost 2 bases, with 11 bases spanning the gap. The CDR3 region is CASSLDRQATDTQYF. The CDR3 DNA is TGTGCCAGCAGCTTAGACAGGCAAGCCACAGATACGCAGTATTTT.

There are a few counts of this clonotype. The gene calls are TRBV6-5 and TRBJ1-1, with a weak D call TRBD1 (5 bases). V was clipped by 0 bases and J by 5 bases, with 13 bases between them. The CDR3 is made up of 15 amino acids. The germline V gene has CDR1 MNHEY and CDR2 SVGAGI. CDR3: CASSYSAWQGTEAFF. In DNA form, the CDR3 reads TGTGCCAGCAGTTACTCGGCTTGGCAGGGAACTGAAGCTTTCTTT.